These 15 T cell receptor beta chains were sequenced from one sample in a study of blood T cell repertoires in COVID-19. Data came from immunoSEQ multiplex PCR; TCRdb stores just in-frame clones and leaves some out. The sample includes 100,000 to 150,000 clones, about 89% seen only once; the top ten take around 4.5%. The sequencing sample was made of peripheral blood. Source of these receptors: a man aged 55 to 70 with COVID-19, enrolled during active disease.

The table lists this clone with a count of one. The CDR3 here is CAISESQDSRNEKLFF. The CDR3 nucleotides read TGTGCCATCAGTGAGTCCCAGGACAGCCGGAATGAAAAACTGTTTTTT. This chain uses TRBV10-3 with TRBJ1-4, with D possibly matching TRBD1 (6 bases). The CDR3 runs to 16 residues. CDR1 is ENHRY and CDR2 is SYGVKD in the germline V gene. Trimming took off 0 bases at V and 5 bases at J, with 13 bases between the two ends.

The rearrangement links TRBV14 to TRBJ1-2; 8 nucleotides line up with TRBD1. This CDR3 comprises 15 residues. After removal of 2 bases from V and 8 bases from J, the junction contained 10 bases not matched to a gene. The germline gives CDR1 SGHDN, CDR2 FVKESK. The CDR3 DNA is TGTGCCAGCAGCCAAAGGCGGACAGGGTCCGGGGGCTACACCTTC. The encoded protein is CASSQRRTGSGGYTF.

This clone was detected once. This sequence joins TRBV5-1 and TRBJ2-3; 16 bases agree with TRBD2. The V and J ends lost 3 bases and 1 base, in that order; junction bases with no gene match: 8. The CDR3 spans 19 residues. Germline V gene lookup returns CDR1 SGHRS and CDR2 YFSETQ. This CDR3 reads CASSSLGLAGGPGTDTQYF. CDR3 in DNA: TGCGCCAGCAGCTCCTTGGGACTAGCGGGGGGGCCGGGCACAGATACGCAGTATTTT.

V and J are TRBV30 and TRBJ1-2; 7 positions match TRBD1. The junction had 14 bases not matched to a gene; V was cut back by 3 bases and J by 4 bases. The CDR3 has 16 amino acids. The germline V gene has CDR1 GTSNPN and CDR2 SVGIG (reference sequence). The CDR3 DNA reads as TGTGCCTGGAGCTCGTTGGCCCGGGACAGAAGCTATGGCTACACCTTC. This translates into CAWSSLARDRSYGYTF. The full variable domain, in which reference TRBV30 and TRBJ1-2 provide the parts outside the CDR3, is SQTIHQWPATLVQPVGSPLSLECTVEGTSNPNLYWYRQAAGRGLQLLFYSVGIGQISSEVPQNLSASRPQDRQFILSSKKLLLSDSGFYLCAWSSLARDRSYGYTFGSGTRLTVV.

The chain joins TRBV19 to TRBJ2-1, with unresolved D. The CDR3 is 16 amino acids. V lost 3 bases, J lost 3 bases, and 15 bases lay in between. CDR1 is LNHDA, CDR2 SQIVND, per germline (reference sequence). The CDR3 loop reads CASSMSLSSFYNEQFF. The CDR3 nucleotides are TGTGCCAGTAGTATGTCTCTCTCCTCTTTCTACAATGAGCAGTTCTTC. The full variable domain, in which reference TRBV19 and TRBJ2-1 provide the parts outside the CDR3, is DGGITQSPKYLFRKEGQNVTLSCEQNLNHDAMYWYRQDPGQGLRLIYYSQIVNDFQKGDIAEGYSVSREKKESFPLTVTSAQKNPTAFYLCASSMSLSSFYNEQFFGPGTRLTVL.

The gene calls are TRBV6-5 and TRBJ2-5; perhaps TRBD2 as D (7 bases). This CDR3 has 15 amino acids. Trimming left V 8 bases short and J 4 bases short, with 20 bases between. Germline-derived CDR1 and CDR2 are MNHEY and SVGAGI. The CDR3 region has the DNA TGTGCCAGCGGGCGGGGGCTTGGTCTGGGAGAGACCCAGTACTTC. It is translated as CASGRGLGLGETQYF.

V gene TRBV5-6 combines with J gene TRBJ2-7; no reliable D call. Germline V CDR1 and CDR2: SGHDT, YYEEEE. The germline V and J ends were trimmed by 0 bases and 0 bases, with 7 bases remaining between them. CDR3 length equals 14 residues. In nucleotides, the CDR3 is TGTGCCAGCAGCTTGGGGCAGATCTCCTACGAGCAGTACTTC. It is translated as CASSLGQISYEQYF.

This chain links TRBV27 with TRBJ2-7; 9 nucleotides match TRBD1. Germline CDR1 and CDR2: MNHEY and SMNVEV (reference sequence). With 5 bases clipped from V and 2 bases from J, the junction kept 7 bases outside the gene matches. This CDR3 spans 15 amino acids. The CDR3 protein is CASSLAGQGPYEQYF. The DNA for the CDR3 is TGTGCCAGCAGTCTCGCGGGACAGGGCCCCTACGAGCAGTACTTC.

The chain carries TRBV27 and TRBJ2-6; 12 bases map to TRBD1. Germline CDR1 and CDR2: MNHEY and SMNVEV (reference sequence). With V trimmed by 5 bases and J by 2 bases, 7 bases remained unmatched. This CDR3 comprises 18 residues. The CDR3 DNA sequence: TGTGCCAGCAGTGTAGCCGGGACAGGGGGCGCTGGGGCCAACGTCCTGACTTTC. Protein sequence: CASSVAGTGGAGANVLTF. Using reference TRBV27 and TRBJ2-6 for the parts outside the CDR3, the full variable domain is EAQVTQNPRYLITVTGKKLTVTCSQNMNHEYMSWYRQDPGLGLRQIYYSMNVEVTDKGDVPEGYKVSRKEKRNFPLILESPSPNQTSLYFCASSVAGTGGAGANVLTFGAGSRLTVL.

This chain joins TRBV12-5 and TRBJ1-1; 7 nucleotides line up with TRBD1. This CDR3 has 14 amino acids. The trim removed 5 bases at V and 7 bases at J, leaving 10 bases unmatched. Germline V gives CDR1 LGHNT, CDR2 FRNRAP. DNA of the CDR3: TGTGCTAGTGGTGTACCTCCGGGACAGCATGAAGCTTTCTTT. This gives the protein CASGVPPGQHEAFF. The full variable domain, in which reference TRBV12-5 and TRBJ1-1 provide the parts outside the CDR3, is DARVTQTPRHKVTEMGQEVTMRCQPILGHNTVFWYRQTMMQGLELLAYFRNRAPLDDSGMPKDRFSAEMPDATLATLKIQPSEPRDSAVYFCASGVPPGQHEAFFGQGTRLTVV.

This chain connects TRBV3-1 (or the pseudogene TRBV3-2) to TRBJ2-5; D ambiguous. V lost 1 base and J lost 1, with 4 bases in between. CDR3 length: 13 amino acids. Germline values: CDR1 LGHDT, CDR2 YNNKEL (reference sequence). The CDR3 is CASSQALQETQYF. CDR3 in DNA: TGTGCCAGCAGCCAAGCCCTCCAAGAGACCCAGTACTTC.

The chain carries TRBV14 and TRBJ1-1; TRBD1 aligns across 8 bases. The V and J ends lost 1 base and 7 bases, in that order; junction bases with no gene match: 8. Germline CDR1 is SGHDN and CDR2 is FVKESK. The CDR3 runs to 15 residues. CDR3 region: CASSQGSGGPLEAFF. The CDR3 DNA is TGTGCCAGCAGCCAAGGTTCAGGGGGCCCCCTTGAAGCTTTCTTT.

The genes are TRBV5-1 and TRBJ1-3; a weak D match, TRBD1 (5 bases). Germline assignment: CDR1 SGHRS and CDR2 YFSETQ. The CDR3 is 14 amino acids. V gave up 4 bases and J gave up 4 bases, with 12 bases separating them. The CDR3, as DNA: TGCGCCAGCAGCCACCGGGGGGTCGGAAACACCATATATTTT. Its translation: CASSHRGVGNTIYF.

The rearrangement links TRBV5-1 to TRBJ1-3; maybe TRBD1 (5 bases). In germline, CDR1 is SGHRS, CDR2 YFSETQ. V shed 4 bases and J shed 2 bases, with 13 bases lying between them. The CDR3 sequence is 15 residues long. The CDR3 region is CASSGGSPPGNTIYF. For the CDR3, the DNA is TGCGCCAGCAGCGGGGGGAGCCCACCTGGAAACACCATATATTTT. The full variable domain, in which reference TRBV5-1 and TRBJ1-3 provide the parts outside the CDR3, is KAGVTQTPRYLIKTRGQQVTLSCSPISGHRSVSWYQQTPGQGLQFLFEYFSETQRNKGNFPGRFSGRQFSNSRSEMNVSTLELGDSALYLCASSGGSPPGNTIYFGEGSWLTVV.

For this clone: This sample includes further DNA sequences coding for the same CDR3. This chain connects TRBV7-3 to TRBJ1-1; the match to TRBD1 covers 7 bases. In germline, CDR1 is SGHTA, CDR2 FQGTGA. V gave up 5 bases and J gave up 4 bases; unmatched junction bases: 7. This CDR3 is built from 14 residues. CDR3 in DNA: TGTGCCAGCAGCCCCCGACAGGGATCCACTGAAGCTTTCTTT. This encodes CASSPRQGSTEAFF. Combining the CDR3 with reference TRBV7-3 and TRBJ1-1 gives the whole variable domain GAGVSQTPSNKVTEKGKYVELRCDPISGHTALYWYRQSLGQGPEFLIYFQGTGAADDSGLPNDRFFAVRPEGSVSTLKIQRTERGDSAVYLCASSPRQGSTEAFFGQGTRLTVV.